This entry lists 25 T cell receptor beta chains sequenced from one sample in a study of cytomegalovirus exposure and HLA in healthy donors. Using immunoSEQ multiplex PCR, the repertoire was profiled, and TCRdb retains in-frame clones only, with some absent. The table lists about 89,000 clones, less than 90% of them singletons, with roughly an eighth in the top ten. What was sequenced was PBMCs. The receptors originated from a woman aged 18 to 35 in good health and CMV-seropositive.

The genes are TRBV7-9 and TRBJ2-5; D gene uncertain. The length of the CDR3 is 11 residues. Germline lookup yields CDR1 SEHNR and CDR2 FQNEAQ (reference sequence). The germline V and J ends were trimmed by 10 bases and 0 bases, with 6 bases remaining between them. The CDR3 sequence is CAIRDQETQYF. The CDR3 DNA is TGTGCCATCCGGGACCAAGAGACCCAGTACTTC. The complete variable domain, with remaining parts taken from reference TRBV7-9 and TRBJ2-5, reads DTGVSQNPRHKITKRGQNVTFRCDPISEHNRLYWYRQTLGQGPEFLTYFQNEAQLEKSRLLSDRFSAERPKGSFSTLEIQRTEQGDSAMYLCAIRDQETQYFGPGTRLLVL.

The chain has TRBV1 and TRBJ2-7; no check of the table's D call, TRBD2, against the DNA was made. TRBV1 is a pseudogene locus. The CDR3 is 14 residues long. The CDR3 bases are TGCACCAGCAGCCAAGCCGGGGAAGGATACGAGCAGTACTTC. This codes for CTSSQAGEGYEQYF.

This chain uses TRBV9 with TRBJ2-3; 14 bases agree with TRBD2. The CDR3 covers 19 residues. Trimming took 2 bases from V and 0 from J; bases not matched to a gene: 8. Per the germline V gene, CDR1 is SGDLS and CDR2 is YYNGEE. The DNA for the CDR3 is TGTGCCAGCAGCGTGGGGGGGACTAGCGGGGGATGGAGCACAGATACGCAGTATTTT. Amino acids: CASSVGGTSGGWSTDTQYF.

This chain joins TRBV9 and TRBJ1-1, with 10 bases aligning to TRBD1. The J segment lost 4 bases and the V segment lost 3 bases, leaving 6 bases of the junction unmatched. Germline-derived CDR1 and CDR2 are SGDLS and YYNGEE. The CDR3 is 15 amino acids. CDR3 sequence (DNA): TGTGCCAGCAGCGCCCGACAGGGGGCGGTCACTGAAGCTTTCTTT. Its protein is CASSARQGAVTEAFF.

The chain joins TRBV7-2 to TRBJ1-1; D might be TRBD1 (5 bases). This CDR3 region has 14 residues. Trimming left V 3 bases short and J 1 base short, with 9 bases between. CDR1 and CDR2 (germline): SGHTA, FQGNSA. This CDR3 is CASSFSGWNTEAFF. DNA for the CDR3: TGTGCCAGCAGCTTCTCAGGGTGGAACACTGAAGCTTTCTTT.

The V call is TRBV6-1, the J call TRBJ2-1; D perhaps matches TRBD2 (5 bases). The V gene's germline CDR1 is MNHNS and CDR2 SASEGT. V lost 3 bases to trimming and J lost 6 bases, with 12 bases between them. The CDR3 has 14 amino acids. The CDR3 spells CASSDPHRGNEQFF. The CDR3 DNA is TGTGCCAGCAGTGATCCCCACCGGGGCAATGAGCAGTTCTTC.

V is TRBV7-3 and J is TRBJ2-3; 11 bases agree with TRBD2. Trimming cost V 4 bases and J 5 bases; bases outside gene matches: 8. CDR3 size: 16 residues. The germline V gene encodes CDR1 SGHTA and CDR2 FQGTGA. CDR3 residues: CASSSIAGGPRDTQYF. The CDR3 region has the DNA TGTGCCAGCAGCTCCATAGCGGGGGGGCCCCGAGATACGCAGTATTTT. Combining the CDR3 with reference TRBV7-3 and TRBJ2-3 gives the whole variable domain GAGVSQTPSNKVTEKGKYVELRCDPISGHTALYWYRQSLGQGPEFLIYFQGTGAADDSGLPNDRFFAVRPEGSVSTLKIQRTERGDSAVYLCASSSIAGGPRDTQYFGPGTRLTVL.

This clone was counted a single time. The gene calls are TRBV30 and TRBJ2-3, with TRBD1 matching 7 bases. Trimming at V came to 3 bases and at J to 2 bases, leaving 11 bases not matched to a gene. Germline V gene sequence: CDR1 GTSNPN, CDR2 SVGIG (reference sequence). The CDR3 consists of 16 residues. The DNA for the CDR3 is TGTGCCTGGAGAAAAGGGACAGCGCCCGACACAGATACGCAGTATTTT. This gives the protein CAWRKGTAPDTDTQYF. Drawing the rest from reference TRBV30 and TRBJ2-3, the complete variable domain is SQTIHQWPATLVQPVGSPLSLECTVEGTSNPNLYWYRQAAGRGLQLLFYSVGIGQISSEVPQNLSASRPQDRQFILSSKKLLLSDSGFYLCAWRKGTAPDTDTQYFGPGTRLTVL.

V and J are TRBV2 and TRBJ1-2; 12 bases map to TRBD1. The CDR3 has 14 residues. Losses at the gene ends were 9 bases for V and 9 bases for J; bases not matched to a gene: 11. The germline V gene has CDR1 SNHLY and CDR2 FYNNEI. CDR3 protein: CARADGTGGGSYTF. The CDR3 bases are TGTGCCAGAGCAGACGGGACAGGGGGCGGGAGCTACACCTTC. Complete variable domain (other parts from reference TRBV2 and TRBJ1-2): EPEVTQTPSHQVTQMGQEVILRCVPISNHLYFYWYRQILGQKVEFLVSFYNNEISEKSEIFDDQFSVERPDGSNFTLKIRSTKLEDSAMYFCARADGTGGGSYTFGSGTRLTVV.

The V gene is TRBV19, the J gene TRBJ2-3, with 7 bases matching TRBD1. The trim removed 5 bases at V and 6 bases at J, leaving 5 bases unmatched. The CDR3 loop spans 13 amino acids. Germline CDR1 reads LNHDA; CDR2 reads SQIVND (reference sequence). The CDR3 sequence is CASSATGPDTQYF. CDR3 DNA sequence: TGTGCCAGTAGTGCGACAGGGCCCGATACGCAGTATTTT.

The chain employs TRBV5-1 and TRBJ1-1, with TRBD1 matching over 8 bases. Germline values: CDR1 SGHRS, CDR2 YFSETQ. The CDR3 spans 16 residues. J lost 0 bases, V lost 4 bases, and 8 bases had no gene match. The CDR3 reads CASSQRQGPLNTEAFF. The CDR3 bases are TGCGCCAGCAGCCAAAGACAGGGGCCTTTGAACACTGAAGCTTTCTTT.

The chain carries TRBV14 and TRBJ1-1; D perhaps matches TRBD1 (6 bases). V lost 1 base, J lost 13 bases, and 13 bases lay in between. The CDR3 extends over 12 amino acids. Germline V gene lookup returns CDR1 SGHDN and CDR2 FVKESK. The chain's CDR3 is CASSQVQGPDFF. In DNA form, the CDR3 reads TGTGCCAGCAGCCAAGTCCAGGGGCCCGATTTCTTT.

The chain uses TRBV27 and TRBJ2-7; 7 positions match TRBD1. CDR1 is MNHEY and CDR2 is SMNVEV in the germline V gene (reference sequence). V shed 0 bases, J shed 3 bases, and the junction held 11 bases outside the gene matches. The CDR3 is 17 residues long. CDR3 nucleotide sequence: TGTGCCAGCAGTTTATCGTATGAGGCAGGGGGTGACTACGAGCAGTACTTC. Translation: CASSLSYEAGGDYEQYF.

V usage is TRBV5-6 and J usage is TRBJ2-1, with a possible D match to TRBD2 (6 bases). CDR3 length: 14 amino acids. V was shortened by 4 bases and J by 7 bases, with 15 bases between the two germline ends. Germline V gene lookup returns CDR1 SGHDT and CDR2 YYEEEE. The CDR3 reads CASSRPTRRNEQFF. CDR3 sequence (DNA): TGTGCCAGCAGCCGCCCGACTAGAAGAAATGAGCAGTTCTTC. The variable domain in full, with the rest retrieved from reference TRBV5-6 and TRBJ2-1, is DAGVTQSPTHLIKTRGQQVTLRCSPKSGHDTVSWYQQALGQGPQFIFQYYEEEERQRGNFPDRFSGHQFPNYSSELNVNALLLGDSALYLCASSRPTRRNEQFFGPGTRLTVL.

The rearrangement joins TRBV4-3 to TRBJ2-2, with 8 bases matching TRBD1. V shed 4 bases, J shed 6 bases, and the junction held 10 bases outside the gene matches. The CDR3 is 16 residues long. Germline CDR1 and CDR2: LGHNA and YSLEER. The CDR3, as DNA: TGCGCCAGCAGCCTTGGGACAGGCCGTAACCCCGGGGAGCTGTTTTTT. The encoded protein is CASSLGTGRNPGELFF.

CDR3: CASSPSPGGAETQYF. As DNA, the CDR3 is TGTGCCAGCAGCCCTTCTCCCGGAGGGGCAGAGACCCAGTACTTC. This chain links TRBV9 with TRBJ2-5; D possibly corresponds to TRBD2 (6 bases). Trimming removed 4 bases at V and 4 bases at J, with 17 bases between. Germline values: CDR1 SGDLS, CDR2 YYNGEE. The CDR3 is 15 amino acids.

V and J are TRBV4-2 and TRBJ1-1; D gene uncertain. This CDR3 has 17 residues. Trimming stripped 2 bases from V and 3 bases from J, with 19 bases between. The V gene's germline CDR1 is LGHNA and CDR2 YNFKEQ. The CDR3 DNA is TGTGCCAGCAGCCAACGGGTGGCACCCAAACGGGACACTGAAGCTTTCTTT. It translates to CASSQRVAPKRDTEAFF.

This clone was seen a single time. The V and J genes are TRBV7-7 and TRBJ2-2, with TRBD1 as a possible D gene (6 bases). Looked up from germline, CDR1 is SSHAT and CDR2 is FNYEAQ (reference sequence). The V and J ends lost 5 bases and 2 bases respectively, with 21 bases between them. The CDR3 covers 18 residues. The CDR3 reads CASSLTYSLTGNTGELFF. CDR3 DNA: TGTGCCAGCAGCCTTACCTATTCCTTGACAGGAAACACCGGGGAGCTGTTTTTT.

The rearrangement uses TRBV19 and TRBJ2-7; the D gene is possibly TRBD2 (6 bases). The CDR3 is made up of 13 amino acids. Trimming removed 7 bases from V and 3 bases from J, with 13 bases in between. CDR1 is LNHDA and CDR2 is SQIVND in the germline V gene (reference sequence). The chain's CDR3 is CASMWREGYEQYF. CDR3 sequence (DNA): TGTGCCAGTATGTGGCGGGAAGGCTACGAGCAGTACTTC.

The V and J genes are TRBV4-1 and TRBJ2-7, with TRBD1 matching 7 bases. V gave up 1 base and J gave up 1 base; unmatched junction bases: 4. Germline V CDR1 and CDR2: MGHRA, YSYEKL. The length of the CDR3 is 15 residues. The CDR3 DNA sequence: TGCGCCAGCAGCCAAGGACAGGGTTCGTCCTACGAGCAGTACTTC. Amino acids: CASSQGQGSSYEQYF.

The chain carries TRBV6-5 and TRBJ1-1, with D uncertain. CDR1 MNHEY and CDR2 SVGAGI come from the germline V gene. V was trimmed by 0 bases and J by 5 bases, leaving 10 bases between them. The CDR3 loop spans 14 amino acids. In DNA form, the CDR3 reads TGTGCCAGCAGTTACTCGTACGAGATTACTGAAGCTTTCTTT. This gives the protein CASSYSYEITEAFF.

The V gene is TRBV2, the J gene TRBJ1-4; D may be TRBD1 (5 bases). Germline CDR1 SNHLY, CDR2 FYNNEI. The CDR3 loop spans 13 amino acids. Deletions cut 6 bases from V and 2 bases from J, with 7 bases between. CDR3 sequence (DNA): TGTGCCAGCAGCCAGGGTACTAATGAAAAACTGTTTTTT. Its protein is CASSQGTNEKLFF.

This CDR3 is CASSPSHRDHSNQPQHF. The DNA for the CDR3 is TGTGCCAGCAGCCCGTCGCACAGGGACCATAGCAATCAGCCCCAGCATTTT. The gene calls are TRBV7-9 and TRBJ1-5; tentatively, D is TRBD1 (6 bases). The CDR3 contains 17 residues. V was clipped by 5 bases and J by 0 bases, with 17 bases between them. Germline lookup yields CDR1 SEHNR and CDR2 FQNEAQ (reference sequence).

The chain has TRBV28 and TRBJ1-4; weak D call: TRBD1 (6 bases). Germline loops: CDR1 MDHEN, CDR2 SYDVKM. There are 15 residues in the CDR3. The germline V and J ends were trimmed by 5 bases and 8 bases, with 18 bases remaining between them. The CDR3 protein is CASSPPNRVREKLFF. The CDR3 DNA is TGTGCCAGCAGTCCCCCAAACAGGGTACGGGAAAAACTGTTTTTT.

The chain recombines TRBV7-9 with TRBJ1-6, with unresolved D. V lost 5 bases and J 4 bases, leaving 18 bases between the germline ends. The length of the CDR3 is 17 residues. From germline, CDR1 is SEHNR and CDR2 FQNEAQ (reference sequence). The CDR3 region is CASSPQAATGYNSPLHF. CDR3 DNA sequence: TGTGCCAGCAGCCCCCAAGCAGCGACCGGGTATAATTCACCCCTCCACTTT.